This entry is about one T cell receptor (beta chain). V gave up 4 bases and J gave up 3 bases, with 7 bases separating them. This CDR3 is built from 12 residues. Germline V gene sequence: CDR1 MDHEN, CDR2 SYDVKM. The RNA, roughly 0.45 to 1 ug, was put through reverse transcription using random hexamers. Each CDR3 protein is one row after TCRdb ran MiXCR on the immunoSEQ multiplex PCR reads. Among about 290,000 distinct CDR3 sequences listed, approximately 89% were seen once. The sample belongs to a study of CD8 T cells in Susac syndrome. Sequencing was done on a sample of CD8+ T cells from PBMCs. The chain employs TRBV28 and TRBJ2-7, with no clear D. The receptor's source is a human donor with multiple sclerosis. The CDR3 DNA reads as TGTGCCAGCAGTTCTGTGTACTACGAGCAGTACTTC. It codes for CASSSVYYEQYF.